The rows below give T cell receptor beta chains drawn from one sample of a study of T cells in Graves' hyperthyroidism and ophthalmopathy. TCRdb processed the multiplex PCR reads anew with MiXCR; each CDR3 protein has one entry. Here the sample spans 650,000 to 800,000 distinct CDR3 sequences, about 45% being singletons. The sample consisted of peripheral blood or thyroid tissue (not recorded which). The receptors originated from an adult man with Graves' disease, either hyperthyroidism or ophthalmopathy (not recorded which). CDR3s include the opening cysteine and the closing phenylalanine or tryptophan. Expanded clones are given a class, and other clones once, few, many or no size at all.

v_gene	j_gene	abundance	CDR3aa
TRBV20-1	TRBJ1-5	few	CSAQRTGFNSNQPQHF
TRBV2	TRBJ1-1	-	CASRIWGGQGDTEAFF
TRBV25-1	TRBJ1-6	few	CASSQAVSPLHF
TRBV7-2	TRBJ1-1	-	CASSLDTRRTEAFF
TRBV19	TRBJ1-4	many	CASTQTAIATNEKLFF
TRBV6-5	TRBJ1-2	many	CATRYGQDNYGYTF
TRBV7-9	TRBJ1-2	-	CASSGSGQGEPFIYGYTF
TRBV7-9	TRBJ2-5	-	CASIDWAETQYF
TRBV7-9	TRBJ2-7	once	CASSNEEYEQYF
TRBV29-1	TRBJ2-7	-	CSVAQEQYF
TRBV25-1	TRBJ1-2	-	CASSARDLPGAYGYTF
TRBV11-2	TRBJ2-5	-	CASSPSEIQYF
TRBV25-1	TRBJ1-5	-	CASSARDRDQPQHF
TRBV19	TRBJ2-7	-	CASSTGQGIRDYEQYF
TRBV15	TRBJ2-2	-	CATSRGQGGTGELFF
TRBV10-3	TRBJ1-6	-	CAISGGTDSPLHF
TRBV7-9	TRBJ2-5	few	CASSLLSGTLLGQYF
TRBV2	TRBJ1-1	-	CASRVGPTGRAFF
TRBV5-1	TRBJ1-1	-	CASGPTPLQGTEAFF
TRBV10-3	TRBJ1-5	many	CAIKQPQHF
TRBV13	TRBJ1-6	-	CASSLDGGYDNSPLHF
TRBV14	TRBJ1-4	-	CASSHGTTAEKLFF
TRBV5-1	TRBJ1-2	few	CASTLEDYRDGYTF
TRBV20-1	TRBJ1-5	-	CSARDKTRSNQPQHF
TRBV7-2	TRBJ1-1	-	CASSLGPPSTEAFF
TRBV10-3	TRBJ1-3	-	CAIAGPINTIYF
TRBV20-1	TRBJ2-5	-	CSASPGTGDGETQYF